The T cell receptor beta chain under discussion was sequenced for a study of precursors of human CD4 cytotoxic T cells (dated by TCRdb to the late 2010s). General notes on the study: The bulk TCR-seq analysis covered CD4+ memory subsets from 15 or so donors in total. TCR-seq analysis of 13 to 15 donors yielded TCRalpha and TCRbeta chain sequences (table S7). Paper-wide results and their limitations: Only 13 of the 14 donors were included in some of the bulk TCR-seq comparisons, which suggests that not every subset was available for every donor. The limitation that the direction of differentiation between precursor and effector cells cannot be definitively established by a human observational design was noted by the authors. More restricted TCR repertoires, with lower diversity and more expanded clonotypes, were shown by IL-7Rhigh and IL-7R- TEMRA subsets than by TCM and TEM subsets. Expanded effector clonotypes accounted for a larger share of IL-7Rhigh TEMRA clonotypes than of TEM or TCM clonotypes.

For this clonotype: It has no known antigen specificity. Base-call qualities are not available, and no considerably larger clone is one nucleotide away.

There are 14 amino acids in the CDR3, from cysteine to phenylalanine inclusive. The read is trimmed to its CDR3 DNA, 42 bases read in frame from base 1. Compared with germline, V lacks 4 bases and J lacks 8 bases; bases without a gene match: 6. From the germline V gene, CDR1 is SGHAT and CDR2 is FQNNGV. To test a precursor-effector relationship among CD4 cytotoxic T cells, bulk UMI-based TCR sequencing was performed on four sorted CD4+ memory subsets (TCM, TEM, IL-7Rhigh TEMRA, IL-7R- TEMRA). Cells were obtained from peripheral blood mononuclear cells isolated from human blood. Instrument on record: Illumina MiSeq. In the original analysis: Repertoire diversity was measured with the Shannon-Wiener index computed in VDJtools. A TCRbeta clonotype was considered expanded if its clonotype frequency was 3 or more. TCRdb trimmed public reads at Q25 via fastp, called clones via MiXCR and kept in-frame beta chains. One record per CDR3 amino acid sequence lists the most common genes and DNA. TCRdb, not the original authors, processed these V and J calls. Here the sample has more than 250 distinct CDR3 sequences; 25% to 35% occur a single time. Jointly, the top ten make up 55% to 75% of the sample.

Source material: memory CD4+ T cells from blood (PBMCs). The rearranged chain carries TRBV11-2 and TRBJ1-2; TRBD1 matches 11 bases in the middle. This TCR was recovered from a human donor in good health. The DNA reads TGTGCCAGCAGCTGGGACAGGGGGGAGGAGGGCTACACCTTC. Its protein product is CASSWDRGEEGYTF.